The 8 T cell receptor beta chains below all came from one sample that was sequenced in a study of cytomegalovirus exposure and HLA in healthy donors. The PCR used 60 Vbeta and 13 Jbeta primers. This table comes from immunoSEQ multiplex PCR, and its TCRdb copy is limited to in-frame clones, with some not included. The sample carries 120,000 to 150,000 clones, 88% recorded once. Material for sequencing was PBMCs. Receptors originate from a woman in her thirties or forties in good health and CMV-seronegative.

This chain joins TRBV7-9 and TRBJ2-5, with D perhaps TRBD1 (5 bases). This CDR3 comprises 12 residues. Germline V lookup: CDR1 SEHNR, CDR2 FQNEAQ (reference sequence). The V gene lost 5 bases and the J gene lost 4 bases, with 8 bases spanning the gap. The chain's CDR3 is CASSRRGETQYF. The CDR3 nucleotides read TGTGCCAGCAGCCGAAGGGGAGAGACCCAGTACTTC.

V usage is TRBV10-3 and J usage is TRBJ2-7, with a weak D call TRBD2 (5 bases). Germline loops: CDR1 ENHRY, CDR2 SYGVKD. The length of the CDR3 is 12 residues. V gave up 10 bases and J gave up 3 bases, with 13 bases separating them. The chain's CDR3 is CATGQADYEQYF. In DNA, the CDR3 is TGTGCCACCGGGCAAGCGGACTACGAGCAGTACTTC.

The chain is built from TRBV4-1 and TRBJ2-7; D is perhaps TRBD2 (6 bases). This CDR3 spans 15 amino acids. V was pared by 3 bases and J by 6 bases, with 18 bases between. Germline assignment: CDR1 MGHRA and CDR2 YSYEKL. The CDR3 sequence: CASSQVLASRGEQYF. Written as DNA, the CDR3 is TGCGCCAGCAGCCAGGTACTAGCTAGCCGAGGCGAGCAGTACTTC.

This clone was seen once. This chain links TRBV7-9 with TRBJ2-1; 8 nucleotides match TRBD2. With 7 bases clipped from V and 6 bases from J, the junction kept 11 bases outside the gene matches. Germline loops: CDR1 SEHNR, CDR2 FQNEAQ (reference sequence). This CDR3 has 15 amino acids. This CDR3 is CASTPSGREVNEQFF. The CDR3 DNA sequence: TGTGCCAGCACCCCATCTGGGCGGGAGGTCAATGAGCAGTTCTTC.

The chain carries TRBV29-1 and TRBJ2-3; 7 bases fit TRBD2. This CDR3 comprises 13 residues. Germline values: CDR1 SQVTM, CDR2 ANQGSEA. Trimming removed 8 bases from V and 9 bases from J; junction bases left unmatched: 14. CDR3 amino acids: CSYRGTTSGTQYF. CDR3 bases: TGCAGCTACCGAGGGACTACTTCGGGAACGCAGTATTTT.

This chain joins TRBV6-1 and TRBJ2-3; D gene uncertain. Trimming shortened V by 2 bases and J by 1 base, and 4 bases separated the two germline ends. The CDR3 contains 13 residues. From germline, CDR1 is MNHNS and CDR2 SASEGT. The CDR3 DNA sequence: TGTGCCAGCAGTGAAACTGGCACAGATACGCAGTATTTT. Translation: CASSETGTDTQYF.

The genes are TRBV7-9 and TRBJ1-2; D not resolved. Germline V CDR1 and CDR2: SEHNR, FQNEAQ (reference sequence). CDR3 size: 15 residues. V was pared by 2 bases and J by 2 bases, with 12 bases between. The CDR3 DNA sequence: TGTGCCAGCAGCTTATTCCCGGGAGGAAACTATGGCTACACCTTC. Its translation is CASSLFPGGNYGYTF.

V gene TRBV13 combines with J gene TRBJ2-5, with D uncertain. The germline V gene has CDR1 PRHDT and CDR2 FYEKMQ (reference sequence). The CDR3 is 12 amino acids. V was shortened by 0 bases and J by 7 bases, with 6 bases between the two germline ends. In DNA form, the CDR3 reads TGTGCCAGCAGCTTAGGCCCTCTGACCCAGTACTTC. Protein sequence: CASSLGPLTQYF.